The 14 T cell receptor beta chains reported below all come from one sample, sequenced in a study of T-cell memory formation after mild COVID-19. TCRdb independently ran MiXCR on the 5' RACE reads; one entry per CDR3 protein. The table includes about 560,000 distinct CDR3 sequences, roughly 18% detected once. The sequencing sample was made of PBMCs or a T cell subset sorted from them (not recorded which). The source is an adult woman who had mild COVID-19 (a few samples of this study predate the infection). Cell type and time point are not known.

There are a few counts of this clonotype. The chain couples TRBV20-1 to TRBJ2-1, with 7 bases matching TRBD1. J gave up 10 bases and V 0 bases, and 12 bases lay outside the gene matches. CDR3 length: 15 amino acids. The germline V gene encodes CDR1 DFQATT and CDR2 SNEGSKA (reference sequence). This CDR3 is CSARDPGTDPVEQFF. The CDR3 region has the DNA TGCAGTGCTAGAGATCCCGGGACAGATCCTGTGGAGCAGTTCTTC.

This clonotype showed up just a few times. DNA of the CDR3: TGCGCCAGCAGCGCCCAAGGCTACAATGAGCAGTTCTTC. This gives the protein CASSAQGYNEQFF. The rearrangement links TRBV5-1 to TRBJ2-1, with unresolved D. Germline lookup yields CDR1 SGHRS and CDR2 YFSETQ. This CDR3 has 13 amino acids. V was trimmed by 4 bases and J by 3 bases, leaving 8 bases between them.

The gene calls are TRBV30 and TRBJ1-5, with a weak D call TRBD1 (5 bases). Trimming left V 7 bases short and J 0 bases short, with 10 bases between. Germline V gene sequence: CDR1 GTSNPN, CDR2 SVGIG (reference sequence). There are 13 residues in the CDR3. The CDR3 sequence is CAYNRNSNQPQHF. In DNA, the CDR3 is TGTGCCTATAACAGGAATAGCAATCAGCCCCAGCATTTT.

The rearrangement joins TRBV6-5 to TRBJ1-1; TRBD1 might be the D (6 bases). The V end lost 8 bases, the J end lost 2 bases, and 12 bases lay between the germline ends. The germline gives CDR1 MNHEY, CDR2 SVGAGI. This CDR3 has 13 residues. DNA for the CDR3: TGTGCCAGCTCCGGGACAACCAACACTGAAGCTTTCTTT. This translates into CASSGTTNTEAFF.

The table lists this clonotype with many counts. CDR3 region: CATSREDTQYF. As DNA, the CDR3 is TGTGCCACCTCCAGGGAAGATACGCAGTATTTT. The chain links TRBV24-1 to TRBJ2-3; TRBD1 is a possible D gene (5 bases). Germline V CDR1 and CDR2: KGHDR, SFDVKD. This CDR3 is built from 11 residues. V shed 9 bases and J shed 5 bases, with 8 bases lying between them.

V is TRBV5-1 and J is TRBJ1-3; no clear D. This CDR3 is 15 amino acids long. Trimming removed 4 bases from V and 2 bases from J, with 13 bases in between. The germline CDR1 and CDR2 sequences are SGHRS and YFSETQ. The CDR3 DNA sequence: TGCGCCAGCAGCGGATCAGCTTCGGCTGGAAACACCATATATTTT. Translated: CASSGSASAGNTIYF.

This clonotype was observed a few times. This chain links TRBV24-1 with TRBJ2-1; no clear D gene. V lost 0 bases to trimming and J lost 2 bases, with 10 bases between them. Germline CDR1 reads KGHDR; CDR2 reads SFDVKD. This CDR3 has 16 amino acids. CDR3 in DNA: TGTGCCACCAGTGATTTGAGAGGTGGGGCCTACAATGAGCAGTTCTTC. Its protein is CATSDLRGGAYNEQFF.

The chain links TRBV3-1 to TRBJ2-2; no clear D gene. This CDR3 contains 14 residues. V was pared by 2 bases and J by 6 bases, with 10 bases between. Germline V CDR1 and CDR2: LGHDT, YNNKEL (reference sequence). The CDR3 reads CASSQLGRPGELFF. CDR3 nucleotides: TGTGCCAGCAGCCAATTAGGACGTCCCGGGGAGCTGTTTTTT. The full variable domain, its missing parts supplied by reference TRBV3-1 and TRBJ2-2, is DTAVSQTPKYLVTQMGNDKSIKCEQNLGHDTMYWYKQDSKKFLKIMFSYNNKELIINETVPNRFSPKSPDKAHLNLHINSLELGDSAVYFCASSQLGRPGELFFGEGSRLTVL.

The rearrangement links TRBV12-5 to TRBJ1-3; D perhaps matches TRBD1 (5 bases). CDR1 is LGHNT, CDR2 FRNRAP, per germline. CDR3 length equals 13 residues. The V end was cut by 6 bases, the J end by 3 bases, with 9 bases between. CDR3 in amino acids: CASGTGVGNTIYF. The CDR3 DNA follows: TGTGCTAGTGGCACAGGTGTTGGAAACACCATATATTTT.

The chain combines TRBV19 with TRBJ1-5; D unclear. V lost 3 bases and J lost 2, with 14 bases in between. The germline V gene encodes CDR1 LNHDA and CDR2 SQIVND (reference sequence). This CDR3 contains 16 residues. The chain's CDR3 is CASSIDGRVGNQPQHF. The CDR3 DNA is TGTGCCAGTAGTATCGACGGACGAGTTGGCAATCAGCCCCAGCATTTT.

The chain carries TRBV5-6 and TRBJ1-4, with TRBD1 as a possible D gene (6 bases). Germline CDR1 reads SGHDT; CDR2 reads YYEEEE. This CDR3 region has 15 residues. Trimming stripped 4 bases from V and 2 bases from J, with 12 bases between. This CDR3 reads CASSGNRETNEKLFF. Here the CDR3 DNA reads TGTGCCAGCAGCGGCAACAGGGAGACTAATGAAAAACTGTTTTTT.

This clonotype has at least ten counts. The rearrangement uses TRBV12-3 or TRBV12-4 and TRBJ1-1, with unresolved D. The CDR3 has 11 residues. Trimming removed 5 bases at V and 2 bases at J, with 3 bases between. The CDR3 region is CASSANTEAFF. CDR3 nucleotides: TGTGCCAGCAGTGCCAACACTGAAGCTTTCTTT.

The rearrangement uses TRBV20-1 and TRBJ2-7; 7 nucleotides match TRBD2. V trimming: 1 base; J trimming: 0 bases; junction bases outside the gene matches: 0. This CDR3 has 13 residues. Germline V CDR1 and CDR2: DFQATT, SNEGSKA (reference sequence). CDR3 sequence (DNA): TGCAGTGCTAGAGGGACTAGCTCCTACGAGCAGTACTTC. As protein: CSARGTSSYEQYF.

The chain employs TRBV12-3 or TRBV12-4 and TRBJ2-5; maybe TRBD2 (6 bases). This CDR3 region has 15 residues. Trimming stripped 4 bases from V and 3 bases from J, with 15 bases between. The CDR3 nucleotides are TGTGCCAGCAGTTACTCTACGGGAGCCAAAGAGACCCAGTACTTC. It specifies CASSYSTGAKETQYF.